Presented here are 30 T cell receptor beta chains from one specimen sequenced in a study of cytomegalovirus exposure and HLA in healthy donors. Data came from immunoSEQ multiplex PCR; TCRdb stores just in-frame clones and leaves some out. The data contain about 110,000 clones, around nine tenths of them singletons. The source material was PBMCs. Receptor source: a woman younger than 30 in good health and CMV-seronegative.

The chain uses TRBV7-2 and TRBJ2-7; TRBD2 aligns across 10 bases. The junction had 11 bases not matched to a gene; V was cut back by 5 bases and J by 1 base. Germline V gives CDR1 SGHTA, CDR2 FQGNSA. CDR3 length: 17 residues. The DNA for the CDR3 is TGTGCCAGCAGCCAAAAGACTAGCGGGCCCAGTTCCTACGAGCAGTACTTC. It specifies CASSQKTSGPSSYEQYF.

The chain has TRBV6-5 and TRBJ2-7; 12 positions match TRBD2. The CDR3 totals 13 residues. The germline V gene has CDR1 MNHEY and CDR2 SVGAGI. Trimming at V came to 4 bases and at J to 9 bases, leaving 4 bases not matched to a gene. The CDR3 nucleotides read TGTGCCAGCAGTTCGACTAGCGGGGGAGGGCAGTACTTC. Its translation is CASSSTSGGGQYF.

This clone came up a few times. The rearrangement links TRBV4-3 to TRBJ1-2; D gene unclear. Germline CDR1 is LGHNA and CDR2 is YSLEER. Trimming shortened V by 0 bases and J by 4 bases, and 9 bases separated the two germline ends. The CDR3 has 14 residues. CDR3 nucleotides: TGCGCCAGCAGCCAAGATAGACAAGTCTATGGCTACACCTTC. As protein: CASSQDRQVYGYTF.

The chain recombines TRBV6-6 with TRBJ1-3, with 7 bases matching TRBD1. The CDR3 covers 16 residues. With V trimmed by 2 bases and J by 0 bases, 4 bases remained unmatched. Germline values: CDR1 MNHNY, CDR2 SVGAGI (reference sequence). The CDR3 here is CASSYRTGNSGNTIYF. The CDR3 region has the DNA TGTGCCAGCAGTTACCGGACAGGCAACTCTGGAAACACCATATATTTT.

The chain combines TRBV2 with TRBJ2-1; D might be TRBD1 (6 bases). Germline V gives CDR1 SNHLY, CDR2 FYNNEI. The germline V and J ends were trimmed by 7 bases and 4 bases, with 11 bases remaining between them. The CDR3 extends over 13 amino acids. This CDR3 reads CASTRQGYNEQFF. CDR3 in DNA: TGTGCCAGCACGCGTCAGGGGTACAATGAGCAGTTCTTC.

This sequence joins TRBV9 and TRBJ2-3; 9 bases line up with TRBD2. This CDR3 is 14 amino acids long. Per the germline V gene, CDR1 is SGDLS and CDR2 is YYNGEE. V lost 6 bases to trimming and J lost 6 bases; unmatched junction nucleotides: 8. The CDR3 spells CASMPSGKADTQYF. CDR3 in DNA: TGTGCCAGCATGCCTAGCGGGAAGGCGGATACGCAGTATTTT. Together with reference TRBV9 and TRBJ2-3, the CDR3 gives the full variable domain: DSGVTQTPKHLITATGQRVTLRCSPRSGDLSVYWYQQSLDQGLQFLIQYYNGEERAKGNILERFSAQQFPDLHSELNLSSLELGDSALYFCASMPSGKADTQYFGPGTRLTVL.

This chain's CDR3 is CASSAGQAGYEQYF. The CDR3 DNA reads as TGTGCCAGCAGTGCCGGACAGGCCGGATACGAGCAGTACTTC. V is TRBV2 and J is TRBJ2-7; 7 bases map to TRBD1. The CDR3 has 14 amino acids. The V gene's germline CDR1 is SNHLY and CDR2 FYNNEI. The V gene end was trimmed by 4 bases and the J gene end by 4 bases; junction bases not matched to a gene: 7.

The CDR3 region has the DNA TGTGCCAGCAGCTTATCCTACTATGGCTACACCTTC. It yields the protein CASSLSYYGYTF. J is TRBJ1-2 and V is TRBV7-9, with unresolved D. The CDR3 extends over 12 amino acids. Germline loops: CDR1 SEHNR, CDR2 FQNEAQ (reference sequence). Trimming removed 2 bases at V and 3 bases at J, with 4 bases between.

The chain is built from TRBV10-3 and TRBJ1-4, with D tentatively TRBD1 (5 bases). Germline V gene lookup returns CDR1 ENHRY and CDR2 SYGVKD. V lost 3 bases, J lost 8 bases, and 10 bases lay in between. The CDR3 is made up of 13 amino acids. The DNA for the CDR3 is TGTGCCATCAGTGACAGGGATAGAGAAAAACTGTTTTTT. Residues: CAISDRDREKLFF.

The V gene is TRBV30, the J gene TRBJ2-2, with a weak D call TRBD2 (5 bases). Trimming pared 4 bases from V and 3 bases from J, leaving 15 bases between. This CDR3 contains 15 residues. Germline CDR1 is GTSNPN and CDR2 is SVGIG (reference sequence). CDR3 region: CAWNTGGRDTGELFF. The CDR3 DNA reads as TGTGCCTGGAACACCGGAGGAAGGGACACCGGGGAGCTGTTTTTT.

A word on this clone: At one boundary the junction diverges from the germline segment, which might be a read error. The V and J genes are TRBV7-2 and TRBJ2-1, with 8 bases lining up with TRBD2. CDR1 and CDR2 from the germline V gene are SGHTA and FQGNSA. This CDR3 spans 15 amino acids. CDR3 DNA sequence: TGTGCCAGCAGCCCCGGGACTAGAAGGTACAATGGGCAGTTCTTC. Amino acid sequence: CASSPGTRRYNGQFF.

This clone was observed once. The gene calls are TRBV2 and TRBJ2-3; 7 positions agree with TRBD1. Germline V lookup: CDR1 SNHLY, CDR2 FYNNEI. The CDR3 sequence is 15 residues long. J gave up 1 base and V 7 bases, and 8 bases lay outside the gene matches. The CDR3 DNA sequence: TGTGCCAGCATCATTTCGGGACAGCGCACAGATACGCAGTATTTT. Protein product: CASIISGQRTDTQYF.

The chain is built from TRBV5-6 and TRBJ2-3; maybe TRBD2 (6 bases). Per the germline V gene, CDR1 is SGHDT and CDR2 is YYEEEE. Trimming removed 3 bases from V and 11 bases from J, with 22 bases in between. The CDR3 is made up of 15 amino acids. The CDR3 sequence is CASSSRQTGPRGQYF. Written as DNA, the CDR3 is TGTGCCAGCAGCTCAAGACAGACGGGACCGCGGGGGCAGTATTTT. Filled out from reference TRBV5-6 and TRBJ2-3, the complete variable domain reads DAGVTQSPTHLIKTRGQQVTLRCSPKSGHDTVSWYQQALGQGPQFIFQYYEEEERQRGNFPDRFSGHQFPNYSSELNVNALLLGDSALYLCASSSRQTGPRGQYFGPGTRLTVL.

The chain couples TRBV9 to TRBJ2-1, with D possibly TRBD2 on 7 matching bases. CDR3 length: 15 amino acids. Germline V gene data show CDR1 as SGDLS and CDR2 as YYNGEE. Trimming cost V 0 bases and J 15 bases, with 22 bases left between them. CDR3 protein: CASSVAGRRWGGRFF. CDR3 DNA sequence: TGTGCCAGCAGCGTAGCCGGGAGGAGGTGGGGGGGCCGGTTCTTC.

This chain links TRBV5-5 with TRBJ1-2; D not certain. V dropped 0 bases and J dropped 0 bases, with 12 bases sitting between them. This CDR3 is built from 16 residues. Germline V gene lookup returns CDR1 SGHKS and CDR2 YYEKEE (reference sequence). CDR3 sequence reads: CASSLAWGVTNYGYTF. CDR3 bases: TGTGCCAGCAGCTTGGCCTGGGGAGTGACTAACTATGGCTACACCTTC. Supplemented by reference TRBV5-5 and TRBJ1-2, the full variable domain reads DAGVTQSPTHLIKTRGQQVTLRCSPISGHKSVSWYQQVLGQGPQFIFQYYEKEERGRGNFPDRFSARQFPNYSSELNVNALLLGDSALYLCASSLAWGVTNYGYTFGSGTRLTVV.

This chain joins TRBV5-1 and TRBJ1-1; D is unclear. The CDR3 length is 12 residues. Germline CDR1 and CDR2: SGHRS and YFSETQ. V was shortened by 4 bases and J by 5 bases, with 9 bases between the two germline ends. Here the CDR3 DNA reads TGCGCCAGCAGCCCCGGGGTTACTGAAGCTTTCTTT. It codes for CASSPGVTEAFF. The full variable domain, completed using reference TRBV5-1 and TRBJ1-1, is KAGVTQTPRYLIKTRGQQVTLSCSPISGHRSVSWYQQTPGQGLQFLFEYFSETQRNKGNFPGRFSGRQFSNSRSEMNVSTLELGDSALYLCASSPGVTEAFFGQGTRLTVV.

This chain uses TRBV2 with TRBJ2-5; TRBD2 aligns across 7 bases. Per the germline V gene, CDR1 is SNHLY and CDR2 is FYNNEI. The CDR3 has 14 amino acids. J lost 5 bases, V lost 4 bases, and 7 bases had no gene match. The CDR3 protein is CASSAGWGGETQYF. The CDR3 region has the DNA TGTGCCAGCAGTGCCGGATGGGGAGGGGAGACCCAGTACTTC.

The chain couples TRBV5-1 to TRBJ2-2; TRBD1 matches at 9 bases. Looked up from germline, CDR1 is SGHRS and CDR2 is YFSETQ. Germline trimming cut 9 bases from V and 7 bases from J; bases unmatched to any gene: 7. The CDR3 runs 13 residues. The CDR3 coding sequence is TGCGCCACCCGGACAGGGGCGGACGGGGAGCTGTTTTTT. Encoded protein: CATRTGADGELFF.

The V call is TRBV29-1, the J call TRBJ2-3; D perhaps matches TRBD2 (5 bases). Germline values: CDR1 SQVTM, CDR2 ANQGSEA. This CDR3 is 13 amino acids long. The V end was cut by 8 bases, the J end by 2 bases, with 14 bases between. The DNA for the CDR3 is TGCAGCTCCAGAGGGTATACCACAGATACGCAGTATTTT. The encoded protein is CSSRGYTTDTQYF.

This sequence joins TRBV27 and TRBJ2-7, with unresolved D. From germline, CDR1 is MNHEY and CDR2 SMNVEV (reference sequence). V was cut by 6 bases and J by 3 bases, with 12 bases left in between. CDR3 length: 13 residues. The CDR3 region has the DNA TGTGCCAGCAGGGAGAGAGGAAACTACGAGCAGTACTTC. Encoded protein: CASRERGNYEQYF.

The chain employs TRBV6-5 and TRBJ2-7; a weak D match, TRBD2 (6 bases). The CDR3 runs to 16 residues. Trimming left V 0 bases short and J 2 bases short, with 14 bases between. Germline V lookup: CDR1 MNHEY, CDR2 SVGAGI. The DNA of the CDR3 is TGTGCCAGCAGTTACTCTTGGACGGGACTGACCTACGAGCAGTACTTC. It specifies CASSYSWTGLTYEQYF.

The chain links TRBV15 to TRBJ2-7; TRBD2 aligns across 7 bases. The V gene's germline CDR1 is LNHNV and CDR2 YYDKDF (reference sequence). This CDR3 is built from 17 residues. V dropped 4 bases and J dropped 2; count of bases not matched to a gene: 14. Written as DNA, the CDR3 is TGTGCCACCAGCACCAGGACTAGTTGGGGGACTGCCTACGAGCAGTACTTC. This translates into CATSTRTSWGTAYEQYF.

This chain connects TRBV30 to TRBJ1-5; possible D gene TRBD1, 5 bases. Between the trimmed V and J ends, which lost 2 bases and 6 bases, there was a span of 8 bases. There are 12 residues in the CDR3. Germline V gene lookup returns CDR1 GTSNPN and CDR2 SVGIG (reference sequence). Here the CDR3 reads CAWSWGRQPQHF. CDR3 DNA: TGTGCCTGGAGTTGGGGCCGTCAGCCCCAGCATTTT.

The V call is TRBV9, the J call TRBJ2-6, with a weak D call TRBD1 (6 bases). The V gene lost 7 bases and the J gene lost 0 bases, with 11 bases spanning the gap. The CDR3 runs to 15 residues. Looked up from germline, CDR1 is SGDLS and CDR2 is YYNGEE. The DNA of the CDR3 is TGTGCCAGCCAAGGACAGAGCTCTGGGGCCAACGTCCTGACTTTC. Translated: CASQGQSSGANVLTF.

The rearrangement links TRBV29-1 to TRBJ2-6; tentatively, D is TRBD1 (5 bases). Trimming pared 8 bases from V and 0 bases from J, leaving 20 bases between. The CDR3 is made up of 17 amino acids. Germline V CDR1 and CDR2: SQVTM, ANQGSEA. Here the CDR3 reads CSSVQGPDRSGANVLTF. CDR3 coding DNA: TGCAGCTCTGTCCAGGGTCCAGACCGCTCTGGGGCCAACGTCCTGACTTTC.

The chain employs TRBV5-1 and TRBJ2-7; D may be TRBD1 (5 bases). The germline CDR1 and CDR2 sequences are SGHRS and YFSETQ. This CDR3 has 14 residues. V shed 6 bases and J shed 0 bases, with 13 bases lying between them. The CDR3 loop reads CASNQGPSSYEQYF. The CDR3 DNA reads as TGCGCCAGCAATCAGGGCCCTAGCTCCTACGAGCAGTACTTC.

In this sample, this clone turned up a few times. This chain links TRBV7-9 with TRBJ2-1, with D possibly TRBD1 on 5 matching bases. CDR3 size: 13 residues. CDR1 and CDR2 from the germline V gene are SEHNR and FQNEAQ (reference sequence). V was shortened by 4 bases and J by 6 bases, with 10 bases between the two germline ends. CDR3 in DNA: TGTGCCAGCAGCTCGACTGGGGCCAATGAGCAGTTCTTC. Translation: CASSSTGANEQFF.

The rearrangement joins TRBV6-1 to TRBJ1-5; D perhaps matches TRBD1 (6 bases). The CDR3 length is 14 residues. Looked up from germline, CDR1 is MNHNS and CDR2 is SASEGT. V gave up 7 bases and J gave up 0 bases, with 10 bases separating them. CDR3 bases: TGTGCCAGCACGGAACAGGGTAGCAATCAGCCCCAGCATTTT. This codes for CASTEQGSNQPQHF.

This clone was seen a single time. This chain joins TRBV5-1 and TRBJ1-1; 9 nucleotides align to TRBD1. Germline V gives CDR1 SGHRS, CDR2 YFSETQ. This CDR3 is 17 amino acids long. V gave up 4 bases and J gave up 0 bases; unmatched junction bases: 10. The CDR3 nucleotides read TGCGCCAGCAGCCCCGTCCCGGGACAGGGATTGAACACTGAAGCTTTCTTT. It yields the protein CASSPVPGQGLNTEAFF.

The chain has TRBV19 and TRBJ1-5; a possible D gene is TRBD1 (6 bases). The V gene lost 3 bases and the J gene lost 5 bases, with 14 bases spanning the gap. This CDR3 contains 15 residues. The V gene's germline CDR1 is LNHDA and CDR2 SQIVND (reference sequence). The CDR3 reads CASSIGGLSYQPQHF. The CDR3 DNA reads TGTGCCAGTAGTATCGGGGGGCTCTCATATCAGCCCCAGCATTTT.